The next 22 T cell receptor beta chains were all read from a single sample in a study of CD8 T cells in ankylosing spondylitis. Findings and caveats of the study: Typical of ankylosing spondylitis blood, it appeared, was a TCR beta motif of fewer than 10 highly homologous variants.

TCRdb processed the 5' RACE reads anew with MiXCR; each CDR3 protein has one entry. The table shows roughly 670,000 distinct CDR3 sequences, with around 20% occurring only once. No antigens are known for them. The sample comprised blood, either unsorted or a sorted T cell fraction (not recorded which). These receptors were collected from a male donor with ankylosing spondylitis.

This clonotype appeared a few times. The CDR3: CASSFWDYFGGSANEQFF. The CDR3 region has the DNA TGTGCCAGCAGTTTTTGGGACTATTTTGGCGGGAGCGCCAATGAGCAGTTCTTC. The chain carries TRBV12-3 or TRBV12-4 and TRBJ2-1; 7 positions agree with TRBD2. The CDR3 covers 18 residues. J gave up 6 bases and V 3 bases, and 17 bases lay outside the gene matches.

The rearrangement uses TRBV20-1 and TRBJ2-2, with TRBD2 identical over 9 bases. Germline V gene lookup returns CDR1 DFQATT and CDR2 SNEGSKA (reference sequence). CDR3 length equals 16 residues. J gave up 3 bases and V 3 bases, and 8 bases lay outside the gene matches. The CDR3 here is CSARDAGGPDTGELFF. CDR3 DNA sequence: TGCAGTGCTAGGGACGCGGGGGGGCCGGACACCGGGGAGCTGTTTTTT.

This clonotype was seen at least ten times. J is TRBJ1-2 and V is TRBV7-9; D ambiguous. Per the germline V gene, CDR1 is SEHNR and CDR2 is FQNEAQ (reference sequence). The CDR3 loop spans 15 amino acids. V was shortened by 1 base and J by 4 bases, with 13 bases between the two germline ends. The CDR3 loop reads CASSLERQASYGYTF. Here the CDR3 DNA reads TGTGCCAGCAGCTTAGAGCGGCAGGCGAGCTATGGCTACACCTTC.

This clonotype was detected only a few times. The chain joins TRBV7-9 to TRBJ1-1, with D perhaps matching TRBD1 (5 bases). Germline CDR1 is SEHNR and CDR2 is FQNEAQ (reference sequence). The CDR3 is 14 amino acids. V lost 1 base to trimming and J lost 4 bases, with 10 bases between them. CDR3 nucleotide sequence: TGTGCCAGCAGCTTAGTAGCAGGGACCACTGAAGCTTTCTTT. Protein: CASSLVAGTTEAFF.

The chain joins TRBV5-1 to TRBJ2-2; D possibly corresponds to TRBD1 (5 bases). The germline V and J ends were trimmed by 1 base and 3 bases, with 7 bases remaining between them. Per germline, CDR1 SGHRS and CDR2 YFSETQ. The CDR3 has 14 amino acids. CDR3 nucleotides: TGCGCCAGCAGCTTGCAACAGGACACCGGGGAGCTGTTTTTT. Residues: CASSLQQDTGELFF.

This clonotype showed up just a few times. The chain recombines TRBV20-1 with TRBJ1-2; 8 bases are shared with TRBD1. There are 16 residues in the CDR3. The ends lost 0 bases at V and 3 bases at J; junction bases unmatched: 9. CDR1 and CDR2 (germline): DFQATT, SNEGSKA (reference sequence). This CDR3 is CSARDPVPGGDYGYTF. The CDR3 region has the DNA TGCAGTGCTAGAGACCCCGTACCAGGGGGCGACTATGGCTACACCTTC.

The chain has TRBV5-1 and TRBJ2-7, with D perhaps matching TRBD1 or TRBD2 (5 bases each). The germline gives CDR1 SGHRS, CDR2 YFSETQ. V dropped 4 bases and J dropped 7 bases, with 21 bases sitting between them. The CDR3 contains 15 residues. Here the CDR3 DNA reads TGCGCCAGCAGCCACGGGACCATTCCGGGCGAAGAGCAGTACTTC. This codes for CASSHGTIPGEEQYF.

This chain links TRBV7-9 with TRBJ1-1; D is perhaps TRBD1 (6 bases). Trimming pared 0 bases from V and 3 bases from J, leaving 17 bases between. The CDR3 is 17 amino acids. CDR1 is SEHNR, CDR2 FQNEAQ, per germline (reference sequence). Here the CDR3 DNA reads TGTGCCAGCAGCTTAGCGGGTACAGGGAGTGGTGACACTGAAGCTTTCTTT. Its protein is CASSLAGTGSGDTEAFF.

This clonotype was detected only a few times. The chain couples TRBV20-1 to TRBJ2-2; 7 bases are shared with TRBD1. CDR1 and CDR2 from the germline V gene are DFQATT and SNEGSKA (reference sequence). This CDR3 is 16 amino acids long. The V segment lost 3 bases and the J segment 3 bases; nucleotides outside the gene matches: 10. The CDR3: CSARKTDQGDTGELFF. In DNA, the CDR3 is TGCAGTGCTAGGAAAACCGACCAGGGGGACACCGGGGAGCTGTTTTTT.

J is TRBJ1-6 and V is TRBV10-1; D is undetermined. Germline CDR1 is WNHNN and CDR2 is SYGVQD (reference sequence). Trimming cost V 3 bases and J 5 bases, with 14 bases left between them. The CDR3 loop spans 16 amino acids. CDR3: CASSEDRGRNNSPLHF. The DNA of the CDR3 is TGCGCCAGCAGTGAAGACCGAGGGAGGAATAATTCACCCCTCCACTTT.

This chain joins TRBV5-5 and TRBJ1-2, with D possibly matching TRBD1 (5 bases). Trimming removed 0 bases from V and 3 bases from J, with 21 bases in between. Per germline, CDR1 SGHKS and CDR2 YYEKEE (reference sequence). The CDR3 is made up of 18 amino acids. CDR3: CASSLDGIGRGNYYGYTF. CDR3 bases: TGTGCCAGCAGCTTGGATGGGATCGGGAGGGGAAACTACTATGGCTACACCTTC.

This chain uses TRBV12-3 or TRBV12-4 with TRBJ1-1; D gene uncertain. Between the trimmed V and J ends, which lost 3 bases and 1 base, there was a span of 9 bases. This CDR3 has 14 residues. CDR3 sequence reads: CASSLSQPNTEAFF. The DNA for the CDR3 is TGTGCCAGCAGTTTGTCTCAGCCGAACACTGAAGCTTTCTTT.

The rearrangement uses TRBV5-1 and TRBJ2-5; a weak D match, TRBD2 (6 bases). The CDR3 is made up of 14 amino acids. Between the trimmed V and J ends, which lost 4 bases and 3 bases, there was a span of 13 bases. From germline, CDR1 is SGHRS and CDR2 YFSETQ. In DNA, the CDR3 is TGCGCCAGCAGCGAAACGACTAGAAAAGAGACCCAGTACTTC. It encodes CASSETTRKETQYF.

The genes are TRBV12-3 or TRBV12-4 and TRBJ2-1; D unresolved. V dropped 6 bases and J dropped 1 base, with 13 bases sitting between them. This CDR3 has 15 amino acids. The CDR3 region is CASSNSSRSYNEQFF. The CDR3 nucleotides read TGTGCCAGCAGCAATTCCTCGCGTTCCTACAATGAGCAGTTCTTC.

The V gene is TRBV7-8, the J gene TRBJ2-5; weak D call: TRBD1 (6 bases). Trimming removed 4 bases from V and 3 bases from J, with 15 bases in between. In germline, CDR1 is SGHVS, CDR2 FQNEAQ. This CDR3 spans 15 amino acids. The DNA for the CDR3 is TGTGCCAGCAGCTCCAATACAGGGATGAAAGAGACCCAGTACTTC. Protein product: CASSSNTGMKETQYF.

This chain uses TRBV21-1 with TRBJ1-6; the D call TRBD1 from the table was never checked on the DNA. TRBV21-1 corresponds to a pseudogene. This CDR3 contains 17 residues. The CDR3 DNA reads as TGTGCCAGCAGCACGGGACAGACGAGCTCCTATAATTCACCCCTCCACTTT. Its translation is CASSTGQTSSYNSPLHF.

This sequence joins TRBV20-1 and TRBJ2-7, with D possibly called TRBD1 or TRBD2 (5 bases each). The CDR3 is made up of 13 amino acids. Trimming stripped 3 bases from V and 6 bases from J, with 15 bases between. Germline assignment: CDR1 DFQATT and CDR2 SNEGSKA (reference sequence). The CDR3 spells CSARDMRASEQYF. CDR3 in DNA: TGCAGTGCTAGGGACATGAGGGCTAGCGAGCAGTACTTC.

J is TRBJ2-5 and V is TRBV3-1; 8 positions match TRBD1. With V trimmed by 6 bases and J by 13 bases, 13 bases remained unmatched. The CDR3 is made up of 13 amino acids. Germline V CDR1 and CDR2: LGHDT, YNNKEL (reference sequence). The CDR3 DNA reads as TGTGCCAGCAGTTCTGACAGGGGTCCACCTAGGTACTTC. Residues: CASSSDRGPPRYF.

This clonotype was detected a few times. In DNA, the CDR3 is TGTGCCAGCAGTCGACAGGGAGGTGTGGGAGAGACCCAGTACTTC. Translation: CASSRQGGVGETQYF. This chain joins TRBV7-9 and TRBJ2-5, with D perhaps matching TRBD1 (7 bases). V lost 6 bases to trimming and J lost 4 bases, with 18 bases between them. The CDR3 covers 15 residues. Germline CDR1 SEHNR, CDR2 FQNEAQ (reference sequence).

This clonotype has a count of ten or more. CDR3: CASSVAGGGGYEQYF. DNA for the CDR3: TGTGCCAGCAGCGTAGCCGGCGGGGGGGGCTACGAGCAGTACTTC. The chain carries TRBV9 and TRBJ2-7; 9 positions agree with TRBD2. Germline CDR1 and CDR2: SGDLS and YYNGEE. V lost 0 bases to trimming and J lost 3 bases; unmatched junction nucleotides: 4. CDR3 length equals 15 residues.

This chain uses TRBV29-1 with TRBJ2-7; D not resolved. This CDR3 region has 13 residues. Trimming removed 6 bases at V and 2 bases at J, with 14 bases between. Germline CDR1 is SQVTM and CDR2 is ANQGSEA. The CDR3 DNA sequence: TGCAGCGTGGCGGCAGGTTCAACCTACGAGCAGTACTTC. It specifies CSVAAGSTYEQYF.

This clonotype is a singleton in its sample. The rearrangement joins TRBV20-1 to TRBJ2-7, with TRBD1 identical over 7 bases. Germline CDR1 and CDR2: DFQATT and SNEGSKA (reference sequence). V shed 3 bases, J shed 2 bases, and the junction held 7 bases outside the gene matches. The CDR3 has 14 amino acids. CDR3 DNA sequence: TGCAGTGCTAGGCGACAGGGAGAAACCTACGAGCAGTACTTC. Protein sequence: CSARRQGETYEQYF.